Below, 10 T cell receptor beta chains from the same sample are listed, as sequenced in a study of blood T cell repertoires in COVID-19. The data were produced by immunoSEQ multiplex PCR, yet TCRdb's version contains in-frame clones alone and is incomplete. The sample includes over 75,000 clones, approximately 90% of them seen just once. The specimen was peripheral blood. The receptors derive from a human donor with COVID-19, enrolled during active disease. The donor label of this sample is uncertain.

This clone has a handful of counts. The CDR3: CASSEGDRGGRTQHF. CDR3 DNA: TGTGCCAGCAGTGAAGGGGACAGGGGAGGAAGGACCCAGCATTTT. The V call is TRBV6-1, the J call TRBJ1-5; 10 bases match TRBD1. The CDR3 consists of 15 residues. The germline V gene encodes CDR1 MNHNS and CDR2 SASEGT. J was trimmed by 11 bases and V by 1 base; bases with no gene match: 8.

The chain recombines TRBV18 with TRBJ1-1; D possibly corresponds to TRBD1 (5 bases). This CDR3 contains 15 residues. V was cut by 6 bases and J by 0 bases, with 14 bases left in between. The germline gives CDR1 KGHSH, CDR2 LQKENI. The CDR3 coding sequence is TGTGCCAGCTCCCCCGGGGGACCCATGAACACTGAAGCTTTCTTT. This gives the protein CASSPGGPMNTEAFF.

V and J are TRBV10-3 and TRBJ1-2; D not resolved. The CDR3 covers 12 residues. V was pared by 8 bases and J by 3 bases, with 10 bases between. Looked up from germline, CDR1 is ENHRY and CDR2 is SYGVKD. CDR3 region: CAIHNEDYGYTF. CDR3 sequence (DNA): TGTGCCATCCACAACGAGGACTATGGCTACACCTTC.

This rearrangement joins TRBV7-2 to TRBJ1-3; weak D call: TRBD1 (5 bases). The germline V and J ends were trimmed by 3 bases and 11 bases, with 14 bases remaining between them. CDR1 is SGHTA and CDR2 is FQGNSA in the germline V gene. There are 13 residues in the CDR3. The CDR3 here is CASSLQQAGAIYF. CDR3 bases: TGTGCCAGCAGCTTGCAACAGGCGGGAGCCATATATTTT.

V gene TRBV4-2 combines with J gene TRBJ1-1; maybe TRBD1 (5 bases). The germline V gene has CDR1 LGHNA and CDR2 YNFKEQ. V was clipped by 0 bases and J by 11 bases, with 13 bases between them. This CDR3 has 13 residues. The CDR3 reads CASSQDAGVAAFF. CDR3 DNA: TGTGCCAGCAGCCAAGATGCGGGGGTGGCGGCTTTCTTT.

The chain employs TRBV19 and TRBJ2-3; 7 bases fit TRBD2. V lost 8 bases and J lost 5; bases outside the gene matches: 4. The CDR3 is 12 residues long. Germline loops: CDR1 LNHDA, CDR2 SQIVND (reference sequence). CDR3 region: CASRGGGDTQYF. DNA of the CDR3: TGTGCCAGTCGCGGGGGAGGAGATACGCAGTATTTT.

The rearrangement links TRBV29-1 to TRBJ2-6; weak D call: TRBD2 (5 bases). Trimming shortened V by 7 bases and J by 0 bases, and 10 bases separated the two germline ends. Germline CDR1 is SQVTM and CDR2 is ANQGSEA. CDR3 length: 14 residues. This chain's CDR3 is CSAEAGSGANVLTF. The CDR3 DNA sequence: TGCAGCGCCGAGGCGGGCTCTGGGGCCAACGTCCTGACTTTC.

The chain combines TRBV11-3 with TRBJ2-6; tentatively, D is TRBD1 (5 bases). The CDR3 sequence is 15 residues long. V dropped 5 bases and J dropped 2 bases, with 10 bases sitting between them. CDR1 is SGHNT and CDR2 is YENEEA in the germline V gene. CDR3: CASSHRRAGANVLTF. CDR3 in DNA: TGTGCCAGCAGCCACCGCAGGGCTGGGGCCAACGTCCTGACTTTC.

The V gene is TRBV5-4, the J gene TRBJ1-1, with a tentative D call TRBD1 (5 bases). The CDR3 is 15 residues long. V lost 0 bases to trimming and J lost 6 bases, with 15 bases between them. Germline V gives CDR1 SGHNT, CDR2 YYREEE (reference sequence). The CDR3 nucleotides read TGTGCCAGCAGCTTGGCCCTGGGGGGGGTCGCTGAAGCTTTCTTT. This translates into CASSLALGGVAEAFF.

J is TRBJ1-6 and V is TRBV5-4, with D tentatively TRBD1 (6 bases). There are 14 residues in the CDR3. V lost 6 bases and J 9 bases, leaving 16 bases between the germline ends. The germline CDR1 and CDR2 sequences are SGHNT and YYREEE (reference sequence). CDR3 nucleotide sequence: TGTGCCAGCACTCGGGCAGGGGATGCTTCACCCCTCCACTTT. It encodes CASTRAGDASPLHF.